The 16 T cell receptor beta chains below come from one sample, sequenced in a study of control samples from healthy donors and cancer patients. Data came from immunoSEQ multiplex PCR; TCRdb stores just in-frame clones and leaves some out. The sample gives about 180,000 clones, 90% of which show up once; 1.2% to 1.5% is in the top ten. The sequencing sample was made of blood. The receptors come from a woman in her forties or fifties in good health.

V is TRBV27 and J is TRBJ2-2; 12 bases are shared with TRBD1. The V and J ends lost 7 bases and 7 bases, in that order; junction bases with no gene match: 13. This CDR3 has 17 residues. Germline V gives CDR1 MNHEY, CDR2 SMNVEV (reference sequence). CDR3 loop: CASNPGQGASLIGELFF. In nucleotides, the CDR3 is TGTGCCAGCAACCCGGGACAGGGGGCCAGTTTAATCGGGGAGCTGTTTTTT.

The chain combines TRBV7-3 with TRBJ2-1; perhaps TRBD2 as D (6 bases). Germline loops: CDR1 SGHTA, CDR2 FQGTGA. Trimming removed 4 bases from V and 6 bases from J, with 22 bases in between. CDR3 size: 17 residues. The CDR3 DNA is TGTGCCAGCAGCTCTCTGATCGGGACTCGTCCGGTCAATGAGCAGTTCTTC. Translating it yields CASSSLIGTRPVNEQFF. The full variable domain, completed using reference TRBV7-3 and TRBJ2-1, is GAGVSQTPSNKVTEKGKYVELRCDPISGHTALYWYRQSLGQGPEFLIYFQGTGAADDSGLPNDRFFAVRPEGSVSTLKIQRTERGDSAVYLCASSSLIGTRPVNEQFFGPGTRLTVL.

The CDR3 here is CASKGLAGKWNEQFF. CDR3 sequence (DNA): TGTGCCAGCAAGGGACTAGCGGGAAAGTGGAATGAGCAGTTCTTC. This chain connects TRBV6-5 to TRBJ2-1; 13 nucleotides line up with TRBD2. V lost 7 bases and J lost 7; bases outside the gene matches: 7. This CDR3 has 15 amino acids. Germline CDR1 and CDR2: MNHEY and SVGAGI.

This clone has just one count. The V and J genes are TRBV19 and TRBJ2-2; perhaps TRBD1 as D (5 bases). The CDR3 is 15 amino acids. The germline CDR1 and CDR2 sequences are LNHDA and SQIVND (reference sequence). V was clipped by 2 bases and J by 5 bases, with 12 bases between them. DNA of the CDR3: TGTGCCAGTAGTATATGGGGCATGGCTACCGGGGAGCTGTTTTTT. Encoded protein: CASSIWGMATGELFF.

J is TRBJ1-5 and V is TRBV28, with 9 bases aligning to TRBD1. V gave up 5 bases and J gave up 2 bases; unmatched junction bases: 7. CDR3 length equals 16 residues. CDR1 and CDR2 from the germline V gene are MDHEN and SYDVKM. As DNA, the CDR3 is TGTGCCAGCAGTCCCCCCACAGGGGGCGGCAATCAGCCCCAGCATTTT. The encoded protein is CASSPPTGGGNQPQHF.

The rearrangement links TRBV5-1 to TRBJ1-1; D possibly corresponds to TRBD1 (5 bases). Trimming pared 4 bases from V and 1 base from J, leaving 11 bases between. This CDR3 spans 14 amino acids. Germline CDR1 SGHRS, CDR2 YFSETQ. CDR3 bases: TGCGCCAGCAGCCCGGCGGGGGGGAACACTGAAGCTTTCTTT. The encoded protein is CASSPAGGNTEAFF. Based on the CDR3 plus reference TRBV5-1 and TRBJ1-1, the full variable domain is KAGVTQTPRYLIKTRGQQVTLSCSPISGHRSVSWYQQTPGQGLQFLFEYFSETQRNKGNFPGRFSGRQFSNSRSEMNVSTLELGDSALYLCASSPAGGNTEAFFGQGTRLTVV.

The rearrangement links TRBV7-3 to TRBJ2-1; D unresolved. The V end lost 1 base, the J end lost 0 bases, and 7 bases lay between the germline ends. Looked up from germline, CDR1 is SGHTA and CDR2 is FQGTGA. This CDR3 comprises 15 residues. The CDR3 DNA sequence: TGTGCCAGCAGCTTAATTGTGAGCTCCTACAATGAGCAGTTCTTC. Residues: CASSLIVSSYNEQFF. The full variable domain, rest sourced from reference TRBV7-3 and TRBJ2-1, is GAGVSQTPSNKVTEKGKYVELRCDPISGHTALYWYRQSLGQGPEFLIYFQGTGAADDSGLPNDRFFAVRPEGSVSTLKIQRTERGDSAVYLCASSLIVSSYNEQFFGPGTRLTVL.

The chain carries TRBV30 and TRBJ2-1, with D unclear. Trimming removed 2 bases at V and 5 bases at J, with 10 bases between. CDR1 and CDR2 (germline): GTSNPN, SVGIG (reference sequence). The CDR3 runs to 13 residues. CDR3 DNA: TGTGCCTGGAGTTCGATTCTTCACAATGAGCAGTTCTTC. Translating gives CAWSSILHNEQFF. Full variable domain (outside the CDR3, taken from reference TRBV30 and TRBJ2-1): SQTIHQWPATLVQPVGSPLSLECTVEGTSNPNLYWYRQAAGRGLQLLFYSVGIGQISSEVPQNLSASRPQDRQFILSSKKLLLSDSGFYLCAWSSILHNEQFFGPGTRLTVL.

In nucleotides, the CDR3 is TGTGCCAGCAGGGGAGACGGGAATCAGCCCCAGCATTTT. Translating gives CASRGDGNQPQHF. This chain links TRBV18 with TRBJ1-5, with D perhaps matching TRBD1 (5 bases). The CDR3 is made up of 13 amino acids. Germline lookup yields CDR1 KGHSH and CDR2 LQKENI. Trimming pared 8 bases from V and 4 bases from J, leaving 12 bases between.

The CDR3 region is CASSQVGTSGKFGGTDTQYF. CDR3 in DNA: TGTGCCAGCAGCCAAGTGGGGACTAGCGGGAAATTCGGGGGCACAGATACGCAGTATTTT. The J gene is TRBJ2-3, the V gene TRBV4-2; 13 bases are shared with TRBD2. Germline V gene data show CDR1 as LGHNA and CDR2 as YNFKEQ. The CDR3 runs to 20 residues. With 1 base clipped from V and 1 base from J, the junction kept 11 bases outside the gene matches.

The CDR3 region is CASTYLQGSTGELFF. CDR3 sequence (DNA): TGTGCCAGCACCTACTTACAGGGGAGCACCGGGGAGCTGTTTTTT. This sequence joins TRBV11-1 and TRBJ2-2; 7 bases agree with TRBD1. Germline CDR1 is SGHAT and CDR2 is FQDESV (reference sequence). With 7 bases clipped from V and 4 bases from J, the junction kept 9 bases outside the gene matches. The CDR3 totals 15 residues.

J is TRBJ1-1 and V is TRBV19; D remains ambiguous. The germline V gene encodes CDR1 LNHDA and CDR2 SQIVND (reference sequence). The CDR3 covers 13 residues. V was shortened by 7 bases and J by 0 bases, with 9 bases between the two germline ends. The CDR3 here is CASTRSVNTEAFF. The CDR3 nucleotides are TGTGCCAGTACAAGGTCGGTGAACACTGAAGCTTTCTTT.

The gene calls are TRBV9 and TRBJ1-2; maybe TRBD1 (5 bases). This CDR3 contains 15 residues. V was trimmed by 8 bases and J by 4 bases, leaving 21 bases between them. Looked up from germline, CDR1 is SGDLS and CDR2 is YYNGEE. The CDR3 here is CASSGQGTYFYGYTF. In DNA form, the CDR3 reads TGTGCCAGTTCCGGGCAGGGAACCTACTTCTATGGCTACACCTTC.

CDR3 in amino acids: CASSPGGGSEAFF. In DNA form, the CDR3 reads TGTGCCAGCAGTCCAGGGGGTGGATCTGAAGCTTTCTTT. J is TRBJ1-1 and V is TRBV27, with 7 positions matching TRBD1. The V gene's germline CDR1 is MNHEY and CDR2 SMNVEV (reference sequence). V shed 5 bases, J shed 6 bases, and the junction held 6 bases outside the gene matches. CDR3 length equals 13 residues.

Of note for this clone: Sequence at one end of the junction differs from germline and may be a read error. V and J are TRBV28 and TRBJ2-7; tentatively, D is TRBD1 or TRBD2 (5 bases each). The length of the CDR3 is 11 residues. Germline CDR1 and CDR2: MDHEN and SYDVKM. CDR3 nucleotide sequence: TGTGCCAGCAGCGGAAACCGGGACCCAAACTTC. Its translation is CASSGNRDPNF.

The rearrangement uses TRBV29-1 and TRBJ2-3, with 7 bases lining up with TRBD2. V was clipped by 7 bases and J by 5 bases; unmatched bases: 6. Germline CDR1 is SQVTM and CDR2 is ANQGSEA. This CDR3 comprises 12 residues. The CDR3 DNA reads as TGCAGCGCGGGACTATATGAAGATACGCAGTATTTT. It is translated as CSAGLYEDTQYF.